The 5 T cell receptor beta chains below were found in one sample sequenced in a study of CD8+CD57+ T cells in acquired aplastic anemia. Genomic DNA templated the TCR beta VDJ and CDR3 profiling. Each CDR3 protein is one row after TCRdb ran MiXCR on the reads. The table has 250,000 to 350,000 distinct CDR3 sequences, roughly 50% seen once. The sequenced sample consisted of sorted CD4+, CD8+, or CD8+CD57+ T cells (not recorded which) from PBMCs. These receptors were taken from a human donor with severe aplastic anemia or a healthy control (not recorded which).

In its sample, this clonotype was seen once. This chain uses TRBV20-1 with TRBJ1-1; TRBD1 matches 11 bases. Trimming cost V 3 bases and J 5 bases; bases outside gene matches: 8. Germline-derived CDR1 and CDR2 are DFQATT and SNEGSKA (reference sequence). The CDR3 contains 15 residues. In nucleotides, the CDR3 is TGCAGTGCTAGGGACTTAGGGACAGGGGGGACTGAAGCTTTCTTT. It codes for CSARDLGTGGTEAFF.

The table lists this clonotype with a few counts. The V and J genes are TRBV12-3 or TRBV12-4 and TRBJ2-7; D is perhaps TRBD1 (5 bases). The CDR3 loop spans 13 amino acids. V was shortened by 7 bases and J by 3 bases, with 13 bases between the two germline ends. This CDR3 reads CASNRQGDYEQYF. Written as DNA, the CDR3 is TGTGCCAGCAATCGGCAGGGCGACTACGAGCAGTACTTC.

The rearrangement joins TRBV9 to TRBJ1-1; TRBD1 matches 7 bases. This CDR3 comprises 15 residues. In germline, CDR1 is SGDLS, CDR2 YYNGEE. V was pared by 4 bases and J by 8 bases, with 14 bases of the junction left unmatched. The CDR3: CASSFHRQGGSEAFF. Written as DNA, the CDR3 is TGTGCCAGCAGCTTTCATCGACAGGGCGGATCCGAAGCTTTCTTT.

This chain uses TRBV7-2 with TRBJ1-3; no reliable D call. Per the germline V gene, CDR1 is SGHTA and CDR2 is FQGNSA. The CDR3 extends over 13 amino acids. The V and J ends lost 2 bases and 6 bases respectively, with 8 bases between them. The CDR3, as DNA: TGTGCCAGCAGCTTATCAAAGTTAAACACCATATATTTT. Translating gives CASSLSKLNTIYF.

This clonotype occurred a few times. The rearrangement joins TRBV19 to TRBJ1-6; D is uncertain. This CDR3 contains 14 residues. Germline V gives CDR1 LNHDA, CDR2 SQIVND (reference sequence). Between the trimmed V and J ends, which lost 1 base and 6 bases, there was a span of 7 bases. The DNA for the CDR3 is TGTGCCAGTAGTATAGTGCGGGGTAATTCACCCCTCCACTTT. Translating gives CASSIVRGNSPLHF. Full variable domain (missing parts from reference TRBV19 and TRBJ1-6): DGGITQSPKYLFRKEGQNVTLSCEQNLNHDAMYWYRQDPGQGLRLIYYSQIVNDFQKGDIAEGYSVSREKKESFPLTVTSAQKNPTAFYLCASSIVRGNSPLHFGNGTRLTVT.